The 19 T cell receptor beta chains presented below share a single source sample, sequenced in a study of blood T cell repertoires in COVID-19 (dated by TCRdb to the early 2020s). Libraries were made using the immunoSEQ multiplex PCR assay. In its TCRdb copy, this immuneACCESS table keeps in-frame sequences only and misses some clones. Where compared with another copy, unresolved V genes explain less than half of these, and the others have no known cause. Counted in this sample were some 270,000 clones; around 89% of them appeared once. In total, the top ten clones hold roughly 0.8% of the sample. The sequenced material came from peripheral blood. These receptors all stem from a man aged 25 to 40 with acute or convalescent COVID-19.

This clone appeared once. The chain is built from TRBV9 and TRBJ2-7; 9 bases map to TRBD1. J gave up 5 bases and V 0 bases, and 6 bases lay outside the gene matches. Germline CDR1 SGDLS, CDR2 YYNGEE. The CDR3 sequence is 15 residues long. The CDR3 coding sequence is TGTGCCAGCAGCGTAGAAGGACAGGGGTCGGACGAGCAGTACTTC. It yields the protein CASSVEGQGSDEQYF.

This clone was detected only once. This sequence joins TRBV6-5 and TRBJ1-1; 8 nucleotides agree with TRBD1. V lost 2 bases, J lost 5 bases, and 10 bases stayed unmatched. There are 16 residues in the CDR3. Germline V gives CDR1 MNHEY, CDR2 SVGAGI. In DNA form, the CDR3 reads TGTGCCAGCAGTTACAGGCTCAGGGGGCGAGGTACTGAAGCTTTCTTT. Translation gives CASSYRLRGRGTEAFF.

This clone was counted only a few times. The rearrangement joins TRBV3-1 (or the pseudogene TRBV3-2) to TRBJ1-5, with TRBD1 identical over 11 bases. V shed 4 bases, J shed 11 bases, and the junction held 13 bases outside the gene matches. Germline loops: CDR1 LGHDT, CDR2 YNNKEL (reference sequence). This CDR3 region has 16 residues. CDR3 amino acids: CASSPKRTGGHSSQHF. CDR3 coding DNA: TGTGCCAGCAGCCCGAAGAGGACAGGGGGCCACAGTTCCCAGCATTTT.

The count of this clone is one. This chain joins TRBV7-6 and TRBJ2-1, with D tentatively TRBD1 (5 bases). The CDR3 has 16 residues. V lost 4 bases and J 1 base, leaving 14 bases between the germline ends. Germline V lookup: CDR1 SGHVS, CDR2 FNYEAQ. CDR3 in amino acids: CASSSENRRSYNEQFF. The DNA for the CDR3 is TGTGCCAGCAGCTCCGAGAACAGGCGTTCCTACAATGAGCAGTTCTTC.

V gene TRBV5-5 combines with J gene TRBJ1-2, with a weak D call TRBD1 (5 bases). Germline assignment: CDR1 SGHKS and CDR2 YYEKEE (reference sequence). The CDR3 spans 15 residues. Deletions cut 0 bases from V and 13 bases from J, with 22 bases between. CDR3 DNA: TGTGCCAGCAGCTTGGCCCCGCCAGGGTATTTCGCAGGCACCTTC. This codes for CASSLAPPGYFAGTF.

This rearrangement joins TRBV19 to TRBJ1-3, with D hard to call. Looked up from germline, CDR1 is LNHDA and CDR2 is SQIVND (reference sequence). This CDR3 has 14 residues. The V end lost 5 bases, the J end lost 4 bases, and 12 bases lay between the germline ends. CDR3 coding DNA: TGTGCCAGTAGTTCACACGATTCCGGAAACACCATATATTTT. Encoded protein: CASSSHDSGNTIYF.

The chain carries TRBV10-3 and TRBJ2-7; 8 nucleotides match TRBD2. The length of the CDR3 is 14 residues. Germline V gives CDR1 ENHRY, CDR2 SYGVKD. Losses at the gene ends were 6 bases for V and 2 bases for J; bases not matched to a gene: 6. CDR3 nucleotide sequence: TGTGCCATCAGCCCTAGCGGGTCGACCTACGAGCAGTACTTC. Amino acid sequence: CAISPSGSTYEQYF.

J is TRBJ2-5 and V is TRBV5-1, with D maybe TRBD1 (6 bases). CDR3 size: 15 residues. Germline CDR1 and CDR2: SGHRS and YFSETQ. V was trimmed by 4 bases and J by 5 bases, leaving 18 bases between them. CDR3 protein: CASSLSPGVGETQYF. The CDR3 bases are TGCGCCAGCAGCCTTAGCCCAGGGGTTGGGGAGACCCAGTACTTC.

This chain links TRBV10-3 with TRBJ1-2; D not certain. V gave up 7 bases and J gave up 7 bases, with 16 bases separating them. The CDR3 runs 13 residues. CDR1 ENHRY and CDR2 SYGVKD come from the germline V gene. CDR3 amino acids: CAITERSAGGYTF. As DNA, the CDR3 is TGTGCCATCACGGAGAGATCTGCTGGTGGCTACACCTTC.

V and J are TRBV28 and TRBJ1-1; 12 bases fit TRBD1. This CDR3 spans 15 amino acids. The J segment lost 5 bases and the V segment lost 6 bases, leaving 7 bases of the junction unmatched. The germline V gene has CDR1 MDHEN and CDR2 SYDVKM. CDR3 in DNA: TGTGCCAGCAGCGGGACAGGGGGCGTGAGGACTGAAGCTTTCTTT. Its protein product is CASSGTGGVRTEAFF.

CDR3 loop: CASNLGGGGTEAFF. The CDR3 DNA follows: TGTGCCAGCAACCTCGGGGGGGGAGGCACTGAAGCTTTCTTT. The J gene is TRBJ1-1, the V gene TRBV5-4; perhaps TRBD1 as D (5 bases). CDR1 SGHNT and CDR2 YYREEE come from the germline V gene (reference sequence). V was trimmed by 6 bases and J by 4 bases, leaving 16 bases between them. This CDR3 is built from 14 residues.

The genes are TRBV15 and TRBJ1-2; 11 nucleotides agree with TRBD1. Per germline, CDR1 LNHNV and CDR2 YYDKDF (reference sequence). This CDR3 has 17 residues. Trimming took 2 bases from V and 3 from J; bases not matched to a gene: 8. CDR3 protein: CATSRPWTGGSDYGYTF. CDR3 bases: TGTGCCACCAGCAGACCGTGGACAGGGGGCTCAGACTATGGCTACACCTTC.

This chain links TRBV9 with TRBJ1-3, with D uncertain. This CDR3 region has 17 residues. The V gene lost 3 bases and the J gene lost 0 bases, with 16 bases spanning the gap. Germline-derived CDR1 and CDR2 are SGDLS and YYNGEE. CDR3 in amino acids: CASSAHGEGHSGNTIYF. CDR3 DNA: TGTGCCAGCAGCGCCCATGGGGAGGGCCACTCTGGAAACACCATATATTTT.

For the CDR3, the DNA is TGCGCCAGCAGGTCAGGGGTCCTCGAAAACATTCAGTACTTC. Its translation is CASRSGVLENIQYF. The rearrangement links TRBV5-1 to TRBJ2-4; tentatively, D is TRBD1 (6 bases). The V end lost 5 bases, the J end lost 5 bases, and 14 bases lay between the germline ends. Germline loops: CDR1 SGHRS, CDR2 YFSETQ. The CDR3 covers 14 residues.

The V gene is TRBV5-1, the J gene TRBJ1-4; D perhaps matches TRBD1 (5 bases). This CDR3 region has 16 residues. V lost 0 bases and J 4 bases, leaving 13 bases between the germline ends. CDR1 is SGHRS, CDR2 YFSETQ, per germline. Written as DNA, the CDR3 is TGCGCCAGCAGCTTGGAAACAGGCGCTAGTAATGAAAAACTGTTTTTT. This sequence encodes CASSLETGASNEKLFF. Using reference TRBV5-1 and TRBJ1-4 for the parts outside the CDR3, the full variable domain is KAGVTQTPRYLIKTRGQQVTLSCSPISGHRSVSWYQQTPGQGLQFLFEYFSETQRNKGNFPGRFSGRQFSNSRSEMNVSTLELGDSALYLCASSLETGASNEKLFFGSGTQLSVL.

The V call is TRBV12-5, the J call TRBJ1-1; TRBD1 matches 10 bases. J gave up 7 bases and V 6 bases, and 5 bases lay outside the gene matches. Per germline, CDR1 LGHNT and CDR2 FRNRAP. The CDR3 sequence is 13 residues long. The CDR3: CASGRTGGGEAFF. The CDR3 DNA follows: TGTGCTAGTGGCCGGACAGGGGGGGGTGAAGCTTTCTTT.

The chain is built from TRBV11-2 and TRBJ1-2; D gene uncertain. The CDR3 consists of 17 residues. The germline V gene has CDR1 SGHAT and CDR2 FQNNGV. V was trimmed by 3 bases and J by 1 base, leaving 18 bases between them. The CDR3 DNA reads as TGTGCCAGCAGCTTCAACGGGGTTCAGGATAATAACTATGGCTACACCTTC. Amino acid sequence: CASSFNGVQDNNYGYTF.

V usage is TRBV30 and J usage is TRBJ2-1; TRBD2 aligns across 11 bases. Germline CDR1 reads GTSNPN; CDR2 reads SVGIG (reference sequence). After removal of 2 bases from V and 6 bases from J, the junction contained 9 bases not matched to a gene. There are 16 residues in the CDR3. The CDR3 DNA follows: TGTGCCTGGAGTCTCACGGGACTAGCGGCCTTCAATGAGCAGTTCTTC. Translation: CAWSLTGLAAFNEQFF.

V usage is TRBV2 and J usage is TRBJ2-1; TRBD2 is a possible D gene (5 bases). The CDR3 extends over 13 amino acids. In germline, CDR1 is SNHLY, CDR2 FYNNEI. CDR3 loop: CAGGLYTYNEQFF. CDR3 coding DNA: TGTGCAGGAGGACTTTACACCTACAATGAGCAGTTCTTC.